Listed here are 4 T cell receptor beta chains from one sample, sequenced in a study of shared clonotypes between healthy human individuals. Data came from immunoSEQ multiplex PCR; TCRdb stores just in-frame clones and leaves some out. The table includes 200,000 to 250,000 clones, 60% to 70% detected once. Sequencing was performed on memory CD4+ T cells sorted from blood. Specified subset: CD45RA-negative fraction. The receptor source for this set is a young man in good health.

This clone was seen a single time. This chain links TRBV6-1 with TRBJ1-2, with D maybe TRBD1 (5 bases). This CDR3 contains 13 residues. Germline V lookup: CDR1 MNHNS, CDR2 SASEGT. Trimming shortened V by 7 bases and J by 13 bases, and 22 bases separated the two germline ends. The DNA for the CDR3 is TGTGCCAGCAACCCGTTGGGGCGGCAGTTGTTCACCTTC. Translation gives CASNPLGRQLFTF.

The rearrangement uses TRBV5-1 and TRBJ1-1; weak D call: TRBD1 (5 bases). The CDR3 has 16 amino acids. The V gene lost 3 bases and the J gene lost 0 bases, with 15 bases spanning the gap. Germline V gene data show CDR1 as SGHRS and CDR2 as YFSETQ. The CDR3 is CASSSFSGTMNTEAFF. CDR3 sequence (DNA): TGCGCCAGCAGCTCCTTCTCAGGGACGATGAACACTGAAGCTTTCTTT.

This clone turned up a few times. The chain couples TRBV2 to TRBJ1-2, with 8 positions matching TRBD1. V lost 7 bases and J lost 4; bases outside the gene matches: 5. The CDR3 covers 13 residues. From germline, CDR1 is SNHLY and CDR2 FYNNEI. CDR3 residues: CASTGQGGYGYTF. In nucleotides, the CDR3 is TGTGCCAGCACTGGACAGGGAGGCTATGGCTACACCTTC.

This clone appeared once. The chain joins TRBV7-2 to TRBJ2-7; 8 nucleotides align to TRBD1. V was pared by 2 bases and J by 4 bases, with 4 bases of the junction left unmatched. This CDR3 has 14 residues. In germline, CDR1 is SGHTA, CDR2 FQGNSA. The CDR3 is CASSLHQGAYEQYF. The CDR3 DNA sequence: TGTGCCAGCAGCTTACACCAGGGGGCTTACGAGCAGTACTTC.